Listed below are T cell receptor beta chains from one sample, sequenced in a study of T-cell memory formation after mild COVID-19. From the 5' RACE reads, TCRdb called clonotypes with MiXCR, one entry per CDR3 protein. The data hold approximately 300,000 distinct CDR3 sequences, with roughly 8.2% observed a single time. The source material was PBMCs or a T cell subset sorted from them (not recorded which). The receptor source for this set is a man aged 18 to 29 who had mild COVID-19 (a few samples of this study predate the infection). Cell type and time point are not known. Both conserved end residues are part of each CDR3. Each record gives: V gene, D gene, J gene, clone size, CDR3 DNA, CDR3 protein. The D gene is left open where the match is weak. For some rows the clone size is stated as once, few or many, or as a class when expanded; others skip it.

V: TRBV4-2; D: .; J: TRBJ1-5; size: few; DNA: TGTGCCAGCAGCCAACGAGTCCGGGACGTCCTAAGGCAGCCCCAGCATTTT; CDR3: CASSQRVRDVLRQPQHF
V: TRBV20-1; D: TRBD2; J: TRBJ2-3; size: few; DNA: TGCAGTGCCACCGGGACTAGCAATTTAGGCACAGATACGCAGTATTTT; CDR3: CSATGTSNLGTDTQYF
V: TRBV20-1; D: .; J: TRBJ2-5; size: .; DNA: TGCAGTGCTAGTGGGGGGAACACCCAAGAGACCCAGTACTTC; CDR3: CSASGGNTQETQYF
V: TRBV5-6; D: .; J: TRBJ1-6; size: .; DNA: TGTGCCAGCAGCGCCCAACAGGGAAGAAGCTCCTATAATTCACCCCTCCACTTT; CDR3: CASSAQQGRSSYNSPLHF
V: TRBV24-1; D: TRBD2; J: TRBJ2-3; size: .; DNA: TGTGCCACCAGTGAGAACGGACTAGCGGGGGGCCCAGATACGCAGTATTTT; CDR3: CATSENGLAGGPDTQYF
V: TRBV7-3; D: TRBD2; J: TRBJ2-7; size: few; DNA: TGTGCCAGCAGCTTACGGCGGGGGGCCGAGCAGTACTTC; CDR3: CASSLRRGAEQYF
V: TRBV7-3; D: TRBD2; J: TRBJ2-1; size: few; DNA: TGTGCCAGCAGCGACAGAGCGGGGGTGGTATACAATGAGCAGTTCTTC; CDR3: CASSDRAGVVYNEQFF
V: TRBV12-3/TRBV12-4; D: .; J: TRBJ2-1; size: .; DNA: TGTGCCAGCAGTTTAGGGGACCGCTTCAACACTGAGCAGTTCTTC; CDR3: CASSLGDRFNTEQFF
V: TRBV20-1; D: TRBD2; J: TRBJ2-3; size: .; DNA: TGCAGTGCTAGAGACTACGATCCTCCTAGCGGGGGTTCAGATACGCAGTATTTT; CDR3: CSARDYDPPSGGSDTQYF
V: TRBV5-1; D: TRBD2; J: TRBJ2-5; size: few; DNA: TGCGCCAGCAGCTGGGGGGGAGAGACCCAGTACTTC; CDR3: CASSWGGETQYF
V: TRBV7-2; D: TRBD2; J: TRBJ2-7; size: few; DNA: TGTGCCAGCCATCGTACGGGGCTAGCGGGGGACGAGCAGTACTTC; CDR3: CASHRTGLAGDEQYF
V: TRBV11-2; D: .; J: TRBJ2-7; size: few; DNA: TGTGCCAGCAGCTTCACAGTGAGCTCCTACGAGCAGTACTTC; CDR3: CASSFTVSSYEQYF
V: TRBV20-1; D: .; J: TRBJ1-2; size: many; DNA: TGCAGTGCTCAGACAGGCCATTTCTATGGCTACACCTTC; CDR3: CSAQTGHFYGYTF
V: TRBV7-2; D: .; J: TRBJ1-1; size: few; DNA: TGTGCCAGCAGCTCCTTATCTTTGACTGAAGCTTTCTTT; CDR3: CASSSLSLTEAFF
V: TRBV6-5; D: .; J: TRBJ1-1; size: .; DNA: TGTGCCAGCTCCCTCCCCAGGGCCGGCACTGAAGCTTTCTTT; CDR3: CASSLPRAGTEAFF
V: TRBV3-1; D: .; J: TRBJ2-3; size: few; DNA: TGTGCCAGCAGCGGGCTCCGCGCTAACACAGATACGCAGTATTTT; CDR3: CASSGLRANTDTQYF
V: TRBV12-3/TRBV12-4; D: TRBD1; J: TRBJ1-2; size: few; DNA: TGTGCCAGCAGGCCCGACCGCCCAGGGGGCTCTGGCTACACCTTC; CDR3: CASRPDRPGGSGYTF
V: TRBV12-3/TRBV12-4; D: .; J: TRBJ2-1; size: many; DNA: TGTGCCAGCAGGATCGGGCAGCCACAGGATGAGCAGTTCTTC; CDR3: CASRIGQPQDEQFF
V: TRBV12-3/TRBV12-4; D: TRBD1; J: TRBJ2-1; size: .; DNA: TGTGCCAGCAGTTCAGGGGGCCCGCAGTTCTTC; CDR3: CASSSGGPQFF
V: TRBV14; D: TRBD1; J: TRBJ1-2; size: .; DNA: TGTGCCAGCAGCCAAATTACAGGGGCAGGTGGCTACACCTTC; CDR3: CASSQITGAGGYTF
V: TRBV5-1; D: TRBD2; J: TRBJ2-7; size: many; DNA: TGCGCCAGCAGCCTAATGACCGGGACTAGCGGAACCTACGAGCAGTACTTC; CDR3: CASSLMTGTSGTYEQYF
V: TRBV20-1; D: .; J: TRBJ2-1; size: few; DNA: TGCAGTGCTAGAGTCGATGAGCAGTTCTTC; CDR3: CSARVDEQFF
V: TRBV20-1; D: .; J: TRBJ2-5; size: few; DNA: TGCAGTGCTAGAAACCAGGACCAAGAGACCCAGTACTTC; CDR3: CSARNQDQETQYF
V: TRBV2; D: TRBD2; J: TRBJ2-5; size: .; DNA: TGTGCCAGCAGACCGACTAGCGGGGCCCGGGGGACCCAGTACTTC; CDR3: CASRPTSGARGTQYF
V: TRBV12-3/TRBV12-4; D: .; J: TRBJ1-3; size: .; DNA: TGTGCCAGGGGGGACCCCGGTGGTGGAAACACCATATATTTT; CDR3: CARGDPGGGNTIYF
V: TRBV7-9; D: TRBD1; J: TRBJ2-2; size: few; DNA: TGTGCCAGCAGCCTGTATGGACAGGGAGGTCCCCGGGAGCTGTTTTTT; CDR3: CASSLYGQGGPRELFF
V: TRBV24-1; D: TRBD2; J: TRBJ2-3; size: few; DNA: TGTGCCACCAGTGATTCTTCTAGCGGAACTAGCACAGATACGCAGTATTTT; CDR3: CATSDSSSGTSTDTQYF
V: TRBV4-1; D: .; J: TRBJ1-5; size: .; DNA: TGCGCCAGCAGCCAAGGGGGTATGATGAGTCAGCCCCAGCATTTT; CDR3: CASSQGGMMSQPQHF
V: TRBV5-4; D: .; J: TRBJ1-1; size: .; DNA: TGTGCCAGCAGCTTGGAAGAGTGGGGGAATGAAGCTTTCTTT; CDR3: CASSLEEWGNEAFF
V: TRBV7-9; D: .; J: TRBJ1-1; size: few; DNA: TGTGCCAGCAGCTATGGAATCGAGGGTGAAGCTTTCTTT; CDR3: CASSYGIEGEAFF
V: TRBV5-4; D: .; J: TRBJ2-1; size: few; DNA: TGTGCCAGCAGCCCCACCCTTATTTACAATGAGCAGTTCTTC; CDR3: CASSPTLIYNEQFF
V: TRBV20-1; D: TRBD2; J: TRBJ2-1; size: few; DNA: TGCAGTGCTAGTGTCGGGGGGGGTCACAATGAGCAGTTCTTC; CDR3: CSASVGGGHNEQFF
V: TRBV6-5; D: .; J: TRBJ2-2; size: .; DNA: TGTGCCAGCTGGGACAAGAACACCGGGGAGCTGTTTTTT; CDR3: CASWDKNTGELFF
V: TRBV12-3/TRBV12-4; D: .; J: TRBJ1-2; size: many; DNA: TGTGCCAGCAGTGAGGCCCCTCCTTATGGCTACACCTTC; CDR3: CASSEAPPYGYTF
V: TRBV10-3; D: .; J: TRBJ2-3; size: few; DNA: TGTGCCCTCCAGGTTCCGGGTGGGGATACGCAGTATTTT; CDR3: CALQVPGGDTQYF
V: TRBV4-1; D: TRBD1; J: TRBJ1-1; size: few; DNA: TGCGCCAGCAGCGGACAGGGGACTTCTGAAGCTTTCTTT; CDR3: CASSGQGTSEAFF
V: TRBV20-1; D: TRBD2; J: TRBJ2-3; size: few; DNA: TGCTCGACTAGCGGGGGAGATACGCAGTATTTT; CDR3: CSTSGGDTQYF
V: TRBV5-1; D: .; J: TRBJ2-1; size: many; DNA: TGCGCCAGCAGCCGGGACTTGAGCTCCTACAATGAGCAGTTCTTC; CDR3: CASSRDLSSYNEQFF
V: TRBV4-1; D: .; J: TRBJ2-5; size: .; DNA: TGCGCCAGCAGCCAAGTGGGGTCAGAGACCCAGTACTTC; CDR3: CASSQVGSETQYF
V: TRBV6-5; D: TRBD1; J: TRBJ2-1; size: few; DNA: TGTGCCAGCAGTTACTCAGGACAGGGATACAATGAGCAGTTCTTC; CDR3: CASSYSGQGYNEQFF
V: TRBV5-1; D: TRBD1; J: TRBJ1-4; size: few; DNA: TGCGCCAGCAGCTCCACAAGACAGGGGGCGCCTAATGAAAAACTGTTTTTT; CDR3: CASSSTRQGAPNEKLFF
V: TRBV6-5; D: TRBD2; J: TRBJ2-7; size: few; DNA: TGTGCCACCGGGGGGGGTTACTACGAGCAGTACTTC; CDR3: CATGGGYYEQYF
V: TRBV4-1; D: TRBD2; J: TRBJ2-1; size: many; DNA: TGCGCCAGCAGCCACGGACTAGCAGGCCTGAACTCCTACAATGAGCAGTTCTTC; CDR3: CASSHGLAGLNSYNEQFF